Reported below is one T cell receptor (beta chain). Its antigen remains unidentified. This sample is drawn from a study of blood T cells in healthy people across ages. Study-wide points: Expanded clonotype shifts may have been confounded, as the donors had an unknown CMV status. Per million T cells, TCR beta diversity dropped about linearly as age rose.

A second PCR of about 6 to 12 cycles used a sample-barcoded 5' primer and a J-beta primer mix. Every single cDNA molecule received a tag from a template-switch adaptor with 12 random nucleotides. TCRdb re-analysed the 5' RACE reads in MiXCR, keeping a single row per CDR3 protein. This sample has 380,000 or so distinct CDR3 sequences; more than 45% occur once, and the top ten carry about 54%. Deletions cut 4 bases from V and 1 base from J, with 11 bases between. Per germline, CDR1 SGHTA and CDR2 FQGNSA. This CDR3 has 15 residues. Sequencing was done on a sample of blood. This TCR derives from a man aged 55-75 years in good health. This chain connects TRBV7-2 to TRBJ1-5, with D maybe TRBD1 (5 bases). CDR3 loop: CASSSGGGSNQPQHF. The CDR3 DNA sequence: TGTGCCAGCAGCTCCGGGGGGGGAAGCAATCAGCCCCAGCATTTT.